Each of the 30 T cell receptor beta chains below was sequenced from the same sample in a study of blood T cell repertoires in COVID-19. The method was immunoSEQ multiplex PCR; TCRdb's version includes in-frame clones alone and lacks a portion of them. The table lists approximately 180,000 clones, approximately 88% of them singletons, with 1.6% in the top ten. Sequencing used peripheral blood. These receptors were collected from a woman aged 45 to 65 with acute or convalescent COVID-19.

This chain links TRBV11-2 with TRBJ1-3; D call uncertain. V was cut by 3 bases and J by 0 bases, with 21 bases left in between. The CDR3 contains 19 residues. Germline V lookup: CDR1 SGHAT, CDR2 FQNNGV. The CDR3 DNA is TGTGCCAGCAGCTTTTTACCATCGACAAGTCCACGCTCTGGAAACACCATATATTTT. It translates to CASSFLPSTSPRSGNTIYF.

This clone occurred once. Likely a read error: the CDR3 ends without its conserved phenylalanine or tryptophan. The chain links TRBV7-2 to TRBJ1-2, with TRBD1 matching 7 bases. V gave up 2 bases and J gave up 8 bases; unmatched junction bases: 14. Germline V gives CDR1 SGHTA, CDR2 FQGNSA. The CDR3 totals 16 residues. This CDR3 is CASSLMDRQKKEGYTL. The DNA of the CDR3 is TGTGCCAGCAGCTTAATGGACAGGCAGAAGAAGGAAGGCTACACCCTC.

This clone appeared a single time. The V gene is TRBV4-3, the J gene TRBJ2-1; D possibly corresponds to TRBD1 (6 bases). Germline assignment: CDR1 LGHNA and CDR2 YSLEER. The length of the CDR3 is 14 residues. V lost 5 bases and J lost 5, with 13 bases in between. CDR3 loop: CASSVGQLDNEQFF. CDR3 in DNA: TGCGCCAGCAGCGTTGGACAGCTTGACAATGAGCAGTTCTTC.

This chain uses TRBV7-2 with TRBJ1-3; D ambiguous. The CDR3 covers 15 residues. Trimming left V 5 bases short and J 0 bases short, with 11 bases between. Germline V gene sequence: CDR1 SGHTA, CDR2 FQGNSA. DNA for the CDR3: TGTGCCAGCAGCCCGCGGGCCCACTCTGGAAACACCATATATTTT. Translating it yields CASSPRAHSGNTIYF. The variable domain in full, with the rest retrieved from reference TRBV7-2 and TRBJ1-3, is GAGVSQSPSNKVTEKGKDVELRCDPISGHTALYWYRQSLGQGLEFLIYFQGNSAPDKSGLPSDRFSAERTGGSVSTLTIQRTQQEDSAVYLCASSPRAHSGNTIYFGEGSWLTVV.

The V gene is TRBV5-6, the J gene TRBJ2-1; possibly TRBD1 for D (6 bases). This CDR3 is 15 amino acids long. The V gene's germline CDR1 is SGHDT and CDR2 YYEEEE. V dropped 4 bases and J dropped 0 bases, with 11 bases sitting between them. Here the CDR3 reads CASSRGGSSYNEQFF. The CDR3 coding sequence is TGTGCCAGCAGCCGAGGGGGAAGCTCCTACAATGAGCAGTTCTTC.

This clone was observed a handful of times. The chain uses TRBV10-3 and TRBJ2-6; perhaps TRBD1 as D (5 bases). V was pared by 4 bases and J by 1 base, with 5 bases between. Germline CDR1 is ENHRY and CDR2 is SYGVKD. The CDR3 has 14 amino acids. The CDR3 bases are TGTGCCATCAGTGGGACATCTGGGGCCAACGTCCTGACTTTC. Its protein product is CAISGTSGANVLTF.

This chain connects TRBV5-4 to TRBJ1-4; D gene uncertain. CDR1 is SGHNT, CDR2 YYREEE, per germline (reference sequence). Trimming pared 4 bases from V and 2 bases from J, leaving 15 bases between. This CDR3 is built from 16 residues. The CDR3 bases are TGTGCCAGCAGCCTCAACGCGGGGAGTACTAATGAAAAACTGTTTTTT. Its translation: CASSLNAGSTNEKLFF.

This clone was seen a single time. The chain is built from TRBV6-6 and TRBJ2-3; 9 bases are a match to TRBD2. The CDR3 is 15 residues long. Germline lookup yields CDR1 MNHNY and CDR2 SVGAGI (reference sequence). V lost 5 bases and J lost 4; bases outside the gene matches: 7. The CDR3 spells CASSPVGGRADTQYF. The DNA of the CDR3 is TGTGCCAGCAGTCCCGTGGGCGGGAGGGCAGATACGCAGTATTTT.

The sample holds one count of this clone. Other DNA sequences of this sample code for an identical CDR3. This rearrangement joins TRBV7-2 to TRBJ2-7; 7 bases align to TRBD2. CDR3 length equals 16 residues. The V gene end was trimmed by 2 bases and the J gene end by 0 bases; junction bases not matched to a gene: 7. In germline, CDR1 is SGHTA, CDR2 FQGNSA. CDR3 loop: CASSLLGGLSSYEQYF. The CDR3 region has the DNA TGTGCCAGCAGCTTATTGGGGGGACTAAGCTCCTACGAGCAGTACTTC.

This clone has just a few counts. The chain recombines TRBV21-1 with TRBJ1-2; the table calls TRBD1, which could not be checked here. TRBV21-1 is a pseudogene segment. The CDR3 extends over 18 amino acids. The CDR3 is CASSKMGRRYFRPYGYTF. DNA for the CDR3: TGTGCCAGCAGCAAAATGGGCCGACGGTACTTCCGGCCCTATGGCTACACCTTC.

CDR3 in DNA: TGTGCCAGCAGTTCTTGGGGGGGCTCTGGAAACACCATATATTTT. Translation: CASSSWGGSGNTIYF. The J gene is TRBJ1-3, the V gene TRBV6-5; D may be TRBD1 (5 bases). Trimming left V 4 bases short and J 0 bases short, with 10 bases between. Germline V gene lookup returns CDR1 MNHEY and CDR2 SVGAGI. The CDR3 loop spans 15 amino acids.

The chain uses TRBV11-1 and TRBJ2-1; 9 nucleotides agree with TRBD2. The CDR3 spans 15 residues. Trimming took 8 bases from V and 1 from J; bases not matched to a gene: 6. Per germline, CDR1 SGHAT and CDR2 FQDESV (reference sequence). The CDR3: CASAGGTLSYNEQFF. The DNA of the CDR3 is TGTGCCAGCGCGGGAGGGACACTATCCTACAATGAGCAGTTCTTC.

V gene TRBV6-5 combines with J gene TRBJ1-2; 11 bases are a match to TRBD1. Looked up from germline, CDR1 is MNHEY and CDR2 is SVGAGI. The V segment lost 7 bases and the J segment 4 bases; nucleotides outside the gene matches: 8. The CDR3 runs to 15 residues. The chain's CDR3 is CASIGTGGVGYGYTF. The CDR3 DNA reads TGTGCCAGCATCGGGACAGGGGGGGTAGGCTATGGCTACACCTTC.

This clone was seen just once. This chain links TRBV3-1 (or the pseudogene TRBV3-2) with TRBJ2-1, with 7 positions matching TRBD2. Germline V gene lookup returns CDR1 LGHDT and CDR2 YNNKEL (reference sequence). The CDR3 runs to 14 residues. The ends lost 6 bases at V and 0 bases at J; junction bases unmatched: 2. The CDR3 DNA sequence: TGTGCCAGCAGAGGGGAGGGCTCCTACAATGAGCAGTTCTTC. This sequence encodes CASRGEGSYNEQFF.

This rearrangement joins TRBV5-5 to TRBJ2-7; 7 nucleotides match TRBD2. This CDR3 has 15 residues. Unmatched junction bases numbered 9, after V lost 3 bases and J lost 3 bases. Germline-derived CDR1 and CDR2 are SGHKS and YYEKEE (reference sequence). As DNA, the CDR3 is TGTGCCAGCAGCTCCGGGACTACCCACCTCTACGAGCAGTACTTC. Translating it yields CASSSGTTHLYEQYF.

This chain links TRBV7-2 with TRBJ1-2, with no clear D. CDR3 length: 17 residues. CDR1 and CDR2 (germline): SGHTA, FQGNSA. V shed 2 bases and J shed 4 bases, with 20 bases lying between them. CDR3 sequence: CASSLRSEDLVLYGYTF. In DNA form, the CDR3 reads TGTGCCAGCAGCTTACGGTCAGAGGACTTGGTCCTCTATGGCTACACCTTC.

This clone was seen once. This chain joins TRBV30 and TRBJ1-2; 7 bases match TRBD1. CDR3 length: 12 residues. Per the germline V gene, CDR1 is GTSNPN and CDR2 is SVGIG (reference sequence). Unmatched junction bases numbered 3, after V lost 1 base and J lost 7 bases. In nucleotides, the CDR3 is TGTGCCTGGAGTGGACAGGGTGGTGGCTACACCTTC. Protein product: CAWSGQGGGYTF.

The chain links TRBV4-1 to TRBJ1-1, with 10 bases fitting TRBD1. The germline gives CDR1 MGHRA, CDR2 YSYEKL. V dropped 2 bases and J dropped 6; count of bases not matched to a gene: 6. The CDR3 has 15 amino acids. This chain's CDR3 is CASSQMGQGLAEAFF. The CDR3 DNA follows: TGCGCCAGCAGCCAAATGGGACAGGGGCTCGCTGAAGCTTTCTTT.

This CDR3 is CASSVRDRDTGELFF. CDR3 in DNA: TGTGCCAGCAGCGTCCGGGACAGAGACACCGGGGAGCTGTTTTTT. The V and J genes are TRBV7-9 and TRBJ2-2; TRBD1 matches 7 bases. Germline CDR1 SEHNR, CDR2 FQNEAQ (reference sequence). The length of the CDR3 is 15 residues. V was clipped by 5 bases and J by 3 bases; unmatched bases: 6.

The V gene is TRBV6-2 or TRBV6-3, the J gene TRBJ2-7; possible D gene TRBD1, 6 bases. Germline CDR1 and CDR2: MNHEY and SVGEGT. CDR3 length equals 15 residues. V lost 0 bases and J 6 bases, leaving 15 bases between the germline ends. The CDR3, as DNA: TGTGCCAGCAGTTACTCGTTGGGGGCGGACGGCGAGCAGTACTTC. Translated: CASSYSLGADGEQYF.

The chain links TRBV19 to TRBJ1-3; unclear D gene. This CDR3 has 16 residues. The ends were cut back, 5 bases at V and 3 bases at J, with 17 bases in the middle. From germline, CDR1 is LNHDA and CDR2 SQIVND (reference sequence). In DNA, the CDR3 is TGTGCCAGTAGTCCCCACAAGGCAGACTTTGGAAACACCATATATTTT. Protein: CASSPHKADFGNTIYF.

This chain joins TRBV6-5 and TRBJ1-1, with D maybe TRBD1 (5 bases). V lost 2 bases to trimming and J lost 0 bases, with 10 bases between them. This CDR3 spans 15 amino acids. The germline V gene has CDR1 MNHEY and CDR2 SVGAGI. CDR3 amino acids: CASSYGAGLNTEAFF. The CDR3 bases are TGTGCCAGCAGTTACGGGGCAGGCCTGAACACTGAAGCTTTCTTT.

This clone was counted only a few times. This chain joins TRBV7-9 and TRBJ2-5; D possibly corresponds to TRBD1 (6 bases). Germline-derived CDR1 and CDR2 are SEHNR and FQNEAQ (reference sequence). The CDR3 length is 13 residues. Trimming removed 5 bases at V and 4 bases at J, with 11 bases between. CDR3 coding DNA: TGTGCCAGCAGCCCCATACAGGGAGAGACCCAGTACTTC. Translated, it gives CASSPIQGETQYF.

This chain connects TRBV7-2 to TRBJ1-1; no clear D. V gave up 0 bases and J gave up 7 bases, with 15 bases separating them. Germline assignment: CDR1 SGHTA and CDR2 FQGNSA. The CDR3 totals 15 residues. The CDR3 DNA reads as TGTGCCAGCAGCTTAGCGCCCGGGGAGCACAGTGAAGCTTTCTTT. Translated, it gives CASSLAPGEHSEAFF.

This rearrangement joins TRBV10-3 to TRBJ2-5, with no clear D. This CDR3 is 15 amino acids long. CDR1 ENHRY and CDR2 SYGVKD come from the germline V gene. V dropped 0 bases and J dropped 5 bases, with 13 bases sitting between them. The CDR3 DNA is TGTGCCATCAGTGAGTCGAGGTCCCATGCCGAGACCCAGTACTTC. Protein product: CAISESRSHAETQYF.

V is TRBV4-3 and J is TRBJ1-2; maybe TRBD1 (5 bases). Germline V gives CDR1 LGHNA, CDR2 YSLEER. The germline V and J ends were trimmed by 1 base and 8 bases, with 14 bases remaining between them. CDR3 length equals 14 residues. The CDR3 loop reads CASSQGAQGWGYTF. CDR3 DNA sequence: TGCGCCAGCAGCCAAGGCGCGCAGGGATGGGGCTACACCTTC.

This chain links TRBV10-3 with TRBJ1-1, with D tentatively TRBD1 (6 bases). CDR1 and CDR2 from the germline V gene are ENHRY and SYGVKD. The ends were cut back, 9 bases at V and 5 bases at J, with 16 bases in the middle. The CDR3 covers 13 residues. The CDR3 nucleotides read TGTGCCATTTCCCAGGGGAAAGAGACTGAAGCTTTCTTT. This sequence encodes CAISQGKETEAFF.

The CDR3 sequence: CASSESRSIMNTEAFF. DNA of the CDR3: TGTGCCAGCAGTGAATCGAGGAGTATAATGAACACTGAAGCTTTCTTT. The chain is built from TRBV25-1 and TRBJ1-1; D ambiguous. Per germline, CDR1 MGHDK and CDR2 SYGVNS. Trimming shortened V by 1 base and J by 0 bases, and 12 bases separated the two germline ends. This CDR3 comprises 16 residues.

The rearrangement uses TRBV19 and TRBJ2-5, with a possible D match to TRBD2 (6 bases). V was cut by 6 bases and J by 6 bases, with 8 bases left in between. This CDR3 has 11 residues. Germline V gene sequence: CDR1 LNHDA, CDR2 SQIVND (reference sequence). CDR3 sequence: CASRAGKTQYF. The DNA for the CDR3 is TGTGCCAGTAGGGCGGGAAAGACCCAGTACTTC.

The chain couples TRBV12-3 or TRBV12-4 to TRBJ1-1; D is possibly TRBD1 (6 bases). Trimming stripped 6 bases from V and 11 bases from J, with 19 bases between. The CDR3 loop spans 13 amino acids. CDR3 in amino acids: CASSPRTAQRAFF. The CDR3 DNA reads TGTGCCAGCAGCCCCCGGACAGCGCAAAGGGCTTTCTTT.